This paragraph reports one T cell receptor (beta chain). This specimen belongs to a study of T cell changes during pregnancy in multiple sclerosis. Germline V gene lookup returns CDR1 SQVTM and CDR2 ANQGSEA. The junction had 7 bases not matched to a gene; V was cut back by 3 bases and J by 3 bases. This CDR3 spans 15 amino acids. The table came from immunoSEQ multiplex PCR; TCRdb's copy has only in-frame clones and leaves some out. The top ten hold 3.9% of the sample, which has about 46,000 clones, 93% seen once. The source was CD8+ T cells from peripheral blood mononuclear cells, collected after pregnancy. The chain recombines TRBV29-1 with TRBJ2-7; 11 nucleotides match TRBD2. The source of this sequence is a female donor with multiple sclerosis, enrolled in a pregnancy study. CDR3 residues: CSVEPGGTSGYEQYF. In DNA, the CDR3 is TGCAGCGTTGAGCCAGGAGGGACTAGCGGCTACGAGCAGTACTTC.